These T cell receptor beta chains were read from a single sample in a study of beta chain features in type 1 diabetes. Using immunoSEQ multiplex PCR, the repertoire was profiled, and TCRdb retains in-frame clones only, with some absent. The repertoire holds around 300,000 clones, with approximately 16% as singletons. Sample: naive CD4+ T cells from blood. The receptors shown here come from a man aged 18 to 35 with type 1 diabetes. CDR3s include the opening cysteine and the closing phenylalanine or tryptophan. The order of the fields is CDR3 protein, CDR3 DNA, clone size, V gene, J gene, D gene. D genes are given only for firm matches. Clone size is not always given. Where it is, it says once, few, many or a class for expanded clones.

CAIERLAENQQETQYF	TGTGCCATAGAACGACTAGCGGAGAATCAGCAAGAGACCCAGTACTTC	NA	TRBV30	TRBJ2-5	TRBD2
CASSISGQGSYEQYF	TGTGCCAGTAGTATCTCGGGACAGGGTTCCTACGAGCAGTACTTC	few	TRBV19	TRBJ2-7	TRBD1
CASSATSPRGSYEQYF	TGTGCCAGCTCAGCAACAAGTCCCCGCGGATCCTACGAGCAGTACTTC	NA	TRBV18	TRBJ2-7	NA
CASSSTESHYNEQFF	TGTGCCAGCAGCTCAACAGAGAGCCACTACAATGAGCAGTTCTTC	few	TRBV5-6	TRBJ2-1	NA
CSGGGLAGYNEQFF	TGCAGCGGCGGGGGACTAGCGGGCTACAATGAGCAGTTCTTC	few	TRBV29-1	TRBJ2-1	TRBD2
CAWSAEPSYEQYF	TGTGCCTGGTCGGCGGAACCCTCCTACGAGCAGTACTTC	NA	TRBV30	TRBJ2-7	NA
CSFSHRGGSRTDTQYF	TGCAGCTTTTCGCACAGGGGAGGTTCGCGCACAGATACGCAGTATTTT	NA	TRBV29-1	TRBJ2-3	NA
CASSQGGQGAYEQYF	TGTGCCAGCAGCCAAGGGGGACAGGGGGCCTACGAGCAGTACTTC	NA	TRBV14	TRBJ2-7	TRBD1
CASSVGGQGRYEQYF	TGTGCCAGCAGTGTGGGGGGACAGGGTAGGTACGAGCAGTACTTC	NA	TRBV25-1	TRBJ2-7	TRBD1
CASSRDRAPMGEAFF	TGTGCCAGCTCGCGGGACAGGGCACCGATGGGTGAAGCTTTCTTT	NA	TRBV18	TRBJ1-1	TRBD1
CASSLDSSGTYEQYF	TGTGCCAGCAGCTTGGATTCTAGCGGGACGTACGAGCAGTACTTC	few	TRBV28	TRBJ2-7	TRBD2
CASSLWRVSTEAFF	TGCGCCAGCAGCTTGTGGCGGGTATCCACTGAAGCTTTCTTT	NA	TRBV5-1	TRBJ1-1	NA
CAWSYGQSEAFF	TGTGCCTGGAGTTATGGACAGTCTGAAGCTTTCTTT	NA	TRBV30	TRBJ1-1	NA
CAWRGTGMNYGYTF	TGTGCCTGGAGGGGGACAGGGATGAACTATGGCTACACCTTC	few	TRBV30	TRBJ1-2	TRBD1
CASSVQGRGQYF	TGTGCCAGCAGCGTACAGGGGCGTGGGCAGTATTTT	NA	TRBV7-9	TRBJ2-3	TRBD1
CASSFNTDTQYF	TGTGCCAGCAGCTTCAACACAGATACGCAGTATTTT	NA	TRBV11-2	TRBJ2-3	NA
CASSSLQGDNEQFF	TGTGCCAGCAGTTCGCTACAGGGAGACAATGAGCAGTTCTTC	NA	TRBV27	TRBJ2-1	NA
CASSSTPSRGEQFF	TGTGCCAGCAGTTCTACTCCGTCCCGAGGAGAGCAGTTCTTC	few	TRBV28	TRBJ2-1	NA
CASSLRQGTDTQYF	TGTGCCAGCAGCTTACGACAGGGCACAGATACGCAGTATTTT	few	TRBV5-6	TRBJ2-3	NA
CASSPTTGELFF	TGTGCCAGCAGTCCTACGACCGGGGAGCTGTTTTTT	NA	TRBV6-5	TRBJ2-2	NA
CASRIGQSSGANVLTF	TGTGCCAGCAGGATAGGACAGTCCTCTGGGGCCAACGTCCTGACTTTC	few	TRBV2	TRBJ2-6	NA
CASSVDRPYEQYF	TGTGCCAGCAGCGTCGACAGACCCTACGAGCAGTACTTC	once	TRBV28	TRBJ2-7	NA
CASSLRAGSYNEQFF	TGTGCCAGCAGCCTTAGAGCGGGGTCTTACAATGAGCAGTTCTTC	once	TRBV11-3	TRBJ2-1	TRBD2
CASSPRQGSNQPQHF	TGTGCCAGTAGTCCTCGACAGGGGAGCAATCAGCCCCAGCATTTT	NA	TRBV19	TRBJ1-5	TRBD1
CASSLSLGAASGYTF	TGTGCCAGCAGTTTATCGCTGGGGGCGGCGAGTGGCTACACCTTC	NA	TRBV27	TRBJ1-2	NA
CASCLGGNYGYTF	TGTGCCAGCTGTTTGGGAGGAAACTATGGCTACACCTTC	NA	TRBV2	TRBJ1-2	NA
CASHIGGGYGYTF	TGTGCCAGCCATATCGGGGGAGGCTATGGCTACACCTTC	few	TRBV28	TRBJ1-2	NA
CASSLGLPGYNEQFF	TGTGCCAGCAGCTTGGGACTCCCGGGATACAATGAGCAGTTCTTC	few	TRBV7-2	TRBJ2-1	NA
CAISEAVVRGTEAFF	TGTGCCATCAGTGAGGCCGTGGTCCGGGGCACTGAAGCTTTCTTT	NA	TRBV10-3	TRBJ1-1	NA
CASSFRTAQETQYF	TGTGCCAGCAGCTTTCGGACAGCCCAAGAGACCCAGTACTTC	few	TRBV11-2	TRBJ2-5	NA
CASSSDGYYGYTF	TGCGCCAGCAGCTCCGACGGGTACTATGGCTACACCTTC	once	TRBV5-1	TRBJ1-2	NA
CASKSSYNEQFF	TGTGCCAGCAAGAGTTCCTACAATGAGCAGTTCTTC	few	TRBV9	TRBJ2-1	NA
CASSLEYFDKQYF	TGTGCCAGCAGCTTAGAGTATTTCGACAAGCAGTACTTC	NA	TRBV7-2	TRBJ2-7	NA
CASSPRYRQGPSTDTQYF	TGTGCCAGCAGCCCACGCTATAGACAGGGACCTAGCACAGATACGCAGTATTTT	few	TRBV11-2	TRBJ2-3	TRBD1
CASSGDTGSAGMNSPLHF	TGTGCCAGCAGTGGGGACACGGGATCGGCCGGAATGAATTCACCCCTCCACTTT	NA	TRBV28	TRBJ1-6	NA
CASSRDREHEQFF	TGTGCCAGCAGCCGGGACAGGGAGCATGAGCAGTTCTTC	few	TRBV6-5	TRBJ2-1	TRBD1
CASSLGQGRAGELFF	TGTGCCAGCAGTTTAGGGCAGGGTCGGGCCGGGGAGCTGTTTTTT	NA	TRBV27	TRBJ2-2	NA